Reported below is one T cell receptor beta chain. What it binds is not known. Germline assignment: CDR1 LNHNV and CDR2 YYDKDF (reference sequence). The CDR3 is 12 residues long. V was pared by 0 bases and J by 13 bases, with 10 bases between. With the Oncomine TCR Beta short-read assay, DNA from cultured CD4+ T cells was sequenced. Using its own MiXCR run on the PCR reads, TCRdb lists one record per CDR3 protein. The table lists fewer than 20,000 distinct CDR3 sequences, about 51% of them singletons. These data come from a study of vaccination and CD4 T cells after COVID-19. The wider study: Post-diagnosis, post-COVID samples were collected after a median around 100 days, ranging 35 to 161. Ranging from 14 to 241, the interval between dose two and post-vaccine sampling had a median of about 76 days.

Indicated treatment: roughly 10-day PBMC culture with coronavirus spike peptide pools or control peptides (ViraFEST assay). The receptor was isolated from a human donor who had recovered from COVID-19. The J gene is TRBJ2-1, the V gene TRBV15; no clear D. The input for sequencing was CD4+ T cells from blood, cultured in vitro, taken before SARS-CoV-2 vaccination. CDR3 region: CATSRDVRIQFF. CDR3 coding DNA: TGTGCCACCAGCAGAGATGTGCGAATTCAGTTCTTC. Filled out from reference TRBV15 and TRBJ2-1, the complete variable domain reads DAMVIQNPRYQVTQFGKPVTLSCSQTLNHNVMYWYQQKSSQAPKLLFHYYDKDFNNEADTPDNFQSRRPNTSFCFLDIRSPGLGDTAMYLCATSRDVRIQFFGPGTRLTVL.